The rows below give T cell receptor beta chains drawn from one sample of a study of T cell repertoires in ileal Crohn's disease. Profiling relied on immunoSEQ multiplex PCR, and the TCRdb table lists in-frame clones only, not all of them. The data contain several thousand clones, around 85% of them singletons. The specimen sequenced was ileal tissue. These receptors all stem from an adult with Crohn's disease. CDR3s include the opening cysteine and the closing phenylalanine or tryptophan. D genes are given only for firm matches. Some rows have no size entry. The others give once, few or many, or a class for an expanded clone.

cdr3_aa	cdr3_nt	v_call	d_call	j_call	clone_size
CATSGTNYGYTF	TGTGCCACCAGCGGCACGAACTATGGCTACACCTTC	TRBV15	-	TRBJ1-2	-
CASSEGGRGGETQYF	TGTGCCAGCAGTGAAGGAGGAAGGGGGGGAGAGACCCAGTACTTC	TRBV2	-	TRBJ2-5	-
CASSAGQGVGEQFF	TGTGCCAGCTCAGCTGGCCAGGGGGTTGGTGAGCAGTTCTTC	TRBV18	TRBD1	TRBJ2-1	-
CASSEKGLAHEQFF	TGTGCCAGCAGTGAAAAGGGACTAGCTCATGAGCAGTTCTTC	TRBV2	TRBD2	TRBJ2-1	-
CASSRHRGVSGNTIYF	TGTGCCAGCAGCCGACACAGGGGAGTCTCTGGAAACACCATATATTTT	TRBV7-2	TRBD1	TRBJ1-3	once
CASSIGGVRPQHF	TGTGCCAGTAGTATAGGAGGCGTTCGGCCCCAGCATTTT	TRBV19	-	TRBJ1-5	-
CASRRRTWKGGELLF	TGTGCAAGTCGCCGGAGGACTTGGAAGGGCGGGGAGCTGCTTTTT	TRBV12-2	-	TRBJ2-2	-
CAWTRTGGVGEQYF	TGTGCCTGGACCAGGACAGGGGGGGTCGGCGAGCAGTACTTC	TRBV30	TRBD1	TRBJ2-7	-
CASSRGTGLRTGELFF	TGTGCCAGCAGTCGGGGGACAGGGCTTAGGACCGGGGAGCTGTTTTTT	TRBV27	TRBD1	TRBJ2-2	-
CASSPDSPKNGELFF	TGTGCCAGCAGCCCCGATAGCCCTAAAAACGGGGAGCTGTTTTTT	TRBV7-6	-	TRBJ2-2	-
CASSLTGQGYGYTF	TGTGCCAGCAGCTTAACGGGACAAGGATATGGCTACACCTTC	TRBV11-3	-	TRBJ1-2	-
CATLLAGGAGELFF	TGTGCCACCTTACTAGCGGGAGGAGCGGGGGAGCTGTTTTTT	TRBV28	TRBD2	TRBJ2-2	-
CASSLETANTEAFF	TGTGCCAGCAGCTTGGAGACAGCAAACACTGAAGCTTTCTTT	TRBV7-9	-	TRBJ1-1	-
CAWDRGLNTEAFF	TGTGCCTGGGACAGGGGATTGAACACTGAAGCTTTCTTT	TRBV30	TRBD1	TRBJ1-1	-
CASSAQTGGARLTDTQYF	TGTGCCAGCAGCGCCCAAACGGGGGGCGCGAGACTCACAGATACGCAGTATTTT	TRBV9	-	TRBJ2-3	-
CASSPGLAAYPYEQYF	TGCGCCAGCAGCCCGGGACTAGCGGCATACCCCTACGAGCAGTACTTC	TRBV5-1	TRBD2	TRBJ2-7	-
CASSPRLPANEQFF	TGTGCCAGCAGCCCCCGACTTCCCGCAAATGAGCAGTTCTTC	TRBV7-2	-	TRBJ2-1	few
CASSVVPGTSGRAGYNEQFF	TGTGCCAGCAGCGTAGTCCCTGGGACTAGCGGGAGGGCCGGGTACAATGAGCAGTTCTTC	TRBV9	TRBD2	TRBJ2-1	-
CASSLGGLSGANALTF	TGCGCCAGCAGCTTGGGGGGTCTCTCTGGGGCCAACGCCCTGACTTTC	TRBV5-1	-	TRBJ2-6	once
CASRPRTDGMNTEAFF	TGTGCCAGTAGGCCCAGGACAGATGGTATGAACACTGAAGCTTTCTTT	TRBV19	-	TRBJ1-1	-
CASSGRGQNYGYTF	TGTGCCAGCAGTGGCAGGGGACAGAACTATGGCTACACCTTC	TRBV6-5	TRBD1	TRBJ1-2	-
CASSGGRGNEQFF	TGTGCCAGCAGCGGCGGGAGGGGCAATGAGCAGTTCTTC	TRBV11-2	TRBD2	TRBJ2-1	-
CASTTFPGGGGTEAFF	TGTGCCAGCACCACTTTCCCGGGGGGGGGCGGTACTGAAGCTTTCTTT	TRBV5-4	-	TRBJ1-1	once
CASKPTGGRLTDTQYF	TGTGCCAGCAAGCCTACAGGGGGACGGCTCACAGATACGCAGTATTTT	TRBV28	TRBD1	TRBJ2-3	-
CAWGRGTPSSYNEQFF	TGTGCCTGGGGTAGAGGGACTCCGAGCTCCTACAATGAGCAGTTCTTC	TRBV30	-	TRBJ2-1	-
CASSLRAPGLTNSPLHF	TGTGCCAGCTCACTCAGAGCGCCGGGACTGACTAATTCACCCCTCCACTTT	TRBV18	-	TRBJ1-6	-
CASSPGQGGNTIYF	TGTGCCAGTAGTCCGGGACAGGGCGGAAACACCATATATTTT	TRBV19	TRBD1	TRBJ1-3	-
CASSEGGAGLVTGELFF	TGTGCCAGCAGCGAGGGGGGGGCCGGATTGGTAACCGGGGAGCTGTTTTTT	TRBV5-5	-	TRBJ2-2	-
CASSLAGRVVGKNIQYF	TGTGCCAGCAGCTTAGCAGGCAGGGTGGTGGGCAAAAACATTCAGTACTTC	TRBV7-2	-	TRBJ2-4	-
CATSGLQGGSQPQHF	TGTGCCACCAGCGGACTACAGGGGGGAAGTCAGCCCCAGCATTTT	TRBV15	TRBD1	TRBJ1-5	-
CASRGLAGGSSYNEQFF	TGTGCCAGCAGGGGACTAGCGGGGGGGAGCTCCTACAATGAGCAGTTCTTC	TRBV5-6	TRBD2	TRBJ2-1	once
CASSSQGAYEQYF	TGTGCCAGCAGCTCACAAGGGGCCTACGAGCAGTACTTC	TRBV9	-	TRBJ2-7	-
CASSTGTSGGSIFFNEQFF	TGTGCCAGCAGCACCGGGACTAGCGGGGGATCGATATTTTTCAATGAGCAGTTCTTC	TRBV5-4	TRBD2	TRBJ2-1	once
CASKQGAEAFF	TGCGCCAGCAAACAGGGCGCTGAAGCTTTCTTT	TRBV5-1	-	TRBJ1-1	-
CASSSNQPQHF	TGTGCCAGTTCAAGCAATCAGCCCCAGCATTTT	TRBV19	-	TRBJ1-5	-
CASSLAGQGYAEQYF	TGCGCCAGCAGCTTGGCCGGGCAGGGGTACGCCGAGCAGTACTTC	TRBV5-1	-	TRBJ2-7	-
CASSLGRGLDGYTF	TGTGCCAGCAGCTTGGGCAGGGGGTTGGACGGCTACACCTTC	TRBV5-6	TRBD1	TRBJ1-2	-
CASSLAPARDEQFF	TGTGCCAGCAGCTTGGCCCCAGCGCGGGATGAGCAGTTCTTC	TRBV5-4	-	TRBJ2-1	-
CASSYSGQSTGNTIYF	TGTGCCAGCAGTTACTCGGGACAGAGCACTGGAAACACCATATATTTT	TRBV6-6	TRBD1	TRBJ1-3	-
CASSPRTGFGTDTQYF	TGTGCCAGCAGCCCGCGGACAGGGTTTGGCACAGATACGCAGTATTTT	TRBV9	TRBD1	TRBJ2-3	-
CASKNRGQETQYF	TGTGCCAGCAAGAACAGGGGACAAGAGACCCAGTACTTC	TRBV6-5	TRBD1	TRBJ2-5	-
CASSFRTGTYEQYF	TGCGCCAGCAGCTTTCGGACAGGTACCTACGAGCAGTACTTC	TRBV5-1	TRBD1	TRBJ2-7	once
CASSPSGRDSYEQYF	TGTGCCAGCAGCCCCTCTGGTCGGGACAGCTACGAGCAGTACTTC	TRBV4-2	TRBD1	TRBJ2-7	-